What follows are 6 T cell receptor beta chains derived from one specimen sequenced in a study of OX40 agonist ivuxolimab in advanced cancers. Sequenced by immunoSEQ multiplex PCR; TCRdb stores in-frame clones only, minus some. The sample lists roughly 50,000 clones; about 82% were seen once. Here the sequenced sample was CD4+ or CD8+ T cells sorted from blood, taken in a trial of the OX40 agonist ivuxolimab. The receptors here all came from an adult with an advanced solid tumor such as melanoma, head and neck, liver or kidney cancer.

This clone was picked up a small number of times. This chain connects TRBV19 to TRBJ1-1; D remains unclear. Trimming cost V 4 bases and J 4 bases, with 16 bases left between them. This CDR3 contains 15 residues. CDR1 is LNHDA and CDR2 is SQIVND in the germline V gene (reference sequence). CDR3 in DNA: TGTGCCAGTAGTACATGGACGCGGGTGGGCACTGAAGCTTTCTTT. Translated, it gives CASSTWTRVGTEAFF.

V usage is TRBV6-1 and J usage is TRBJ2-1; perhaps D is TRBD1 or TRBD2 (5 bases each). Germline CDR1 reads MNHNS; CDR2 reads SASEGT. CDR3 length equals 12 residues. The V end was cut by 3 bases, the J end by 7 bases, with 7 bases between. The CDR3 here is CASSEGVNEQFF. The CDR3 DNA reads as TGTGCCAGCAGTGAGGGGGTAAATGAGCAGTTCTTC.

The V call is TRBV28, the J call TRBJ1-1, with D uncertain. V lost 6 bases and J lost 0, with 5 bases in between. The CDR3 extends over 12 amino acids. Germline CDR1 MDHEN, CDR2 SYDVKM. The CDR3 DNA reads TGTGCCAGCAGACCTTTGAACACTGAAGCTTTCTTT. Translating gives CASRPLNTEAFF.

This clone was recorded a few times. The chain links TRBV4-1 to TRBJ1-1; no reliable D call. Germline lookup yields CDR1 MGHRA and CDR2 YSYEKL. The length of the CDR3 is 15 residues. The ends were cut back, 5 bases at V and 0 bases at J, with 13 bases in the middle. CDR3 sequence: CASSALKGLNTEAFF. CDR3 DNA: TGCGCCAGCAGCGCCCTAAAGGGTTTGAACACTGAAGCTTTCTTT.

The chain couples TRBV10-3 to TRBJ2-5; 14 positions agree with TRBD2. This CDR3 contains 17 residues. V lost 6 bases to trimming and J lost 1 base; unmatched junction nucleotides: 7. CDR1 is ENHRY, CDR2 SYGVKD, per germline. The CDR3 DNA follows: TGTGCCATCAGCGCCGGACTAGCGGGGGGCCGCCAAGAGACCCAGTACTTC. Translating gives CAISAGLAGGRQETQYF.

The rearrangement joins TRBV7-8 to TRBJ1-2, with D hard to call. This CDR3 has 15 residues. Between the trimmed V and J ends, which lost 0 bases and 2 bases, there was a span of 10 bases. The germline V gene encodes CDR1 SGHVS and CDR2 FQNEAQ. The CDR3 here is CASSLALRLNYGYTF. CDR3 coding DNA: TGTGCCAGCAGCTTAGCTCTCCGGCTGAACTATGGCTACACCTTC. The variable domain in full, completed from reference TRBV7-8 and TRBJ1-2, reads GAGVSQSPRYKVAKRGQDVALRCDPISGHVSLFWYQQALGQGPEFLTYFQNEAQLDKSGLPSDRFFAERPEGSVSTLKIQRTQQEDSAVYLCASSLALRLNYGYTFGSGTRLTVV.